Given below is one TCR beta chain in context. These data are taken from a study of T-cell reconstitution after alpha-beta-depleted transplantation in children. Researchers prepared the TCRbeta library using unique molecular identifiers, the study reports. MiXCR, run by TCRdb on the PCR reads, gives a single entry per CDR3 protein. The table includes around 120,000 distinct CDR3 sequences, roughly 23% detected once. This specimen was PBMCs, mostly from graft donor cells, taken 180 days after TCRalphabeta/CD19-depleted stem cell transplant. This receptor was identified in a male patient aged 2 to 10 who had a stem cell transplant for chronic granulomatous disease, so the T cells may come from the graft donor.

The CDR3 loop is CASSLTTGWATEAFF. The CDR3 DNA sequence: TGTGCCAGCAGCTTGACCACAGGGTGGGCCACTGAAGCTTTCTTT. This rearrangement joins TRBV7-6 to TRBJ1-1; D is possibly TRBD1 (6 bases). The CDR3 runs 15 residues. Trimming took 3 bases from V and 4 from J, leaving 15 bases between them. CDR1 and CDR2 from the germline V gene are SGHVS and FNYEAQ.